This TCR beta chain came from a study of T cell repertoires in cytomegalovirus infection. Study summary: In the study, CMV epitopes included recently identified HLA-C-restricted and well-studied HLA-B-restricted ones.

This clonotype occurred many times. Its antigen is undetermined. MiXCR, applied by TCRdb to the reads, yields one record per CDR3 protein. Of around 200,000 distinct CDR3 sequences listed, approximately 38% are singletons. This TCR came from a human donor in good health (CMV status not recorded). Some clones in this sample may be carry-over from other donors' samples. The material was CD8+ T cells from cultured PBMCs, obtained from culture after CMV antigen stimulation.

This CDR3 is CASSQDNQPQHF. The CDR3 bases are TGTGCCAGCAGCCAAGATAATCAGCCCCAGCATTTT. The V gene is TRBV4-2, the J gene TRBJ1-5; unclear D gene. The V end lost 0 bases, the J end lost 4 bases, and 1 base lay between the germline ends. The CDR3 spans 12 residues. CDR1 is LGHNA and CDR2 is YNFKEQ in the germline V gene.